This T cell receptor (beta chain) was captured by sequencing in a study of CD8+ T cells in alopecia areata. Across the study: People stayed on tofacitinib for 6 to 18 months, then stopped the drug for 6 months.

Treatment denoted: oral pan-JAK inhibitor, 5-10 mg twice daily. Study-wide findings and caveats: In scalp and blood during tofacitinib, many expanded lesional clones persisted. Sequencing of scalp samples also includes resident alphabeta T cells from normal skin.

CDR3 length: 12 residues. The junction had 2 bases not matched to a gene; V was cut back by 3 bases and J by 3 bases. Germline V gene data show CDR1 as SQVTM and CDR2 as ANQGSEA. On this clone: What it recognizes is unknown.

cDNA serving as the sequencing template came from extracted, reverse transcribed RNA. Produced via immunoSEQ multiplex PCR; TCRdb's table is partial and in-frame only. Seen here are 110,000 or so clones, 58% observed once, and the top ten hold more than 25%. The material sequenced was CD8+ T cells sorted from blood, taken at week 4, from a patient treated with tofacitinib. The genes are TRBV29-1 and TRBJ2-7, with TRBD1 matching 7 bases. The clonotype was recovered from a human donor with alopecia areata. This CDR3 is CSVDDRVYEQYF. The CDR3 DNA is TGCAGCGTTGACGACAGGGTCTACGAGCAGTACTTC.